This TCR beta chain was obtained from a study of identical twins. MiXCR was run by TCRdb on the 5' RACE reads, yielding one entry per CDR3 protein. The sample lists fewer than 650,000 distinct CDR3 sequences, just over 7% occurring once. Trimming removed 3 bases at V and 3 bases at J, with 9 bases between. The CDR3 has 14 residues. General study results and limits: Zero-insertion results could be subject to partial confounding by invariant MAIT and iNKT cells. Fewer insertions characterized abundant cord blood beta clonotypes, whereas memory repertoires showed none. Cross-sectional statistics, not tracking of the same donors, supported the conclusions. Those out-of-frame alpha sequences shared by twins showed an excess of low generation probability.

Worth noting for this clonotype: Its cognate antigen is unknown.

A further study also used this sample, focusing on yellow fever vaccine responses in identical twins.

The V call is TRBV12-3 or TRBV12-4, the J call TRBJ1-3, with unresolved D. The receptor was isolated from a woman between 18 and 30 years old in good health. Sequencing used PBMCs. In DNA, the CDR3 is TGTGCCAGCAGTTTCGCGGCGTTTGGAAACACCATATATTTT. It is translated as CASSFAAFGNTIYF.